These T cell receptor beta chains were read from a single sample in a study of blood T cell repertoires in COVID-19. The data were produced by immunoSEQ multiplex PCR, yet TCRdb's version contains in-frame clones alone and is incomplete. The sample has 250,000 to 350,000 clones; about 87% are singletons. What was sequenced was PBMCs or T cells enriched from blood (not recorded which). All receptors come from a woman under 30 who had recovered from COVID-19. The CDR3 runs from the conserved cysteine through the conserved F or W. Each record gives: D gene, clone size, V gene, J gene, CDR3 protein, CDR3 DNA. The D gene is left open where the match is weak. Not all rows give a size; the values are once, few, many and, for expanded clones, a class.

>TRBD2|-|TRBV6-2/TRBV6-3|TRBJ2-1
CASSYTSGSVRGYNEQFF
TGTGCCAGCAGTTATACTAGCGGGAGTGTACGGGGTTACAATGAGCAGTTCTTC
>TRBD2|-|TRBV5-1|TRBJ2-3
CASSLESGGTDTQYF
TGCGCCAGCAGCTTGGAGAGCGGGGGCACAGATACGCAGTATTTT
>-|-|TRBV19|TRBJ2-7
CASSIRGDSYTYEQYF
TGTGCCAGTAGTATAAGGGGGGACAGCTATACCTACGAGCAGTACTTC
>-|-|TRBV19|TRBJ1-5
CASSVGARRSNQPQHF
TGTGCCAGTAGCGTGGGAGCCCGAAGGAGCAATCAGCCCCAGCATTTT
>-|-|TRBV19|TRBJ1-1
CASRPGELMNTEAFF
TGTGCCAGTCGCCCCGGGGAGCTAATGAACACTGAAGCTTTCTTT
>TRBD1|-|TRBV7-2|TRBJ1-2
CASSIHRGARYGYTF
TGTGCCAGCAGCATACACAGGGGGGCCCGCTATGGCTACACCTTC
>-|-|TRBV11-3|TRBJ1-2
CASSLEPGHNGYTF
TGTGCCAGCAGCTTAGAGCCAGGGCATAACGGCTACACCTTC
>TRBD1|-|TRBV29-1|TRBJ1-1
CSVGDSWISNTEAFF
TGCAGCGTTGGGGACAGCTGGATTAGCAACACTGAAGCTTTCTTT
>TRBD2|few|TRBV6-2/TRBV6-3|TRBJ2-2
CASSSAGEDTGELFF
TGTGCCAGCAGTTCGGCGGGGGAGGACACCGGGGAGCTGTTTTTT
>TRBD1|-|TRBV27|TRBJ2-3
CASRSAGGLTDTQYF
TGTGCCAGCAGGTCCGCAGGGGGCTTAACAGATACGCAGTATTTT
>TRBD1|-|TRBV24-1|TRBJ1-2
CATSDSPDRVYGYTF
TGTGCCACCAGTGATTCCCCTGACAGGGTCTATGGCTACACCTTC
>TRBD1|-|TRBV5-1|TRBJ2-3
CASSFFRGSTDTQYF
TGCGCCAGCAGCTTCTTCAGGGGGAGCACAGATACGCAGTATTTT
>-|-|TRBV6-5|TRBJ1-1
CASSYGGSGRNTEAFF
TGTGCCAGCAGTTACGGGGGAAGCGGGCGGAACACTGAAGCTTTCTTT
>TRBD1|-|TRBV5-1|TRBJ1-6
CASSPDRGSSPLHF
TGCGCCAGCAGCCCCGACAGGGGTAGTTCACCCCTCCACTTT
>TRBD1|-|TRBV15|TRBJ1-3
CATSRDTGAGNTIYF
TGTGCCACCAGCAGAGATACAGGGGCTGGAAACACCATATATTTT
>TRBD1|-|TRBV2|TRBJ1-2
CASSGLQGAVAQANYGYTF
TGTGCCAGCAGTGGATTACAGGGGGCGGTCGCCCAAGCTAACTATGGCTACACCTTC
>TRBD1|-|TRBV7-9|TRBJ1-2
CASSLERGPASGYTF
TGTGCCAGCAGCTTAGAAAGGGGGCCGGCGTCCGGCTACACCTTC
>TRBD1|-|TRBV5-6|TRBJ1-1
CASSTQGGLNTEAFF
TGTGCCAGCAGCACACAGGGGGGGCTGAACACTGAAGCTTTCTTT
>-|-|TRBV7-9|TRBJ1-2
CASSSGDNYGYTF
TGTGCCAGCAGCTCGGGGGACAACTATGGCTACACCTTC
>-|-|TRBV10-3|TRBJ2-7
CAISGGGAYEQYF
TGTGCCATCAGTGGAGGGGGTGCCTACGAGCAGTACTTC
>-|-|TRBV9|TRBJ1-3
CASSVERENTIYF
TGTGCCAGCAGCGTAGAACGGGAAAACACCATATATTTT
>-|-|TRBV6-5|TRBJ2-7
CASSYSLDTSYEQYF
TGTGCCAGCAGTTACTCCCTGGACACGTCCTACGAGCAGTACTTC
>-|medium-sized|TRBV4-1|TRBJ2-7
CASSQGLGGYEQYF
TGCGCCAGCAGCCAAGGCCTTGGAGGCTACGAGCAGTACTTC
>TRBD2|-|TRBV15|TRBJ2-7
CATSRDTSGRVYEQYF
TGTGCCACCAGCAGAGACACTAGCGGACGAGTCTACGAGCAGTACTTC